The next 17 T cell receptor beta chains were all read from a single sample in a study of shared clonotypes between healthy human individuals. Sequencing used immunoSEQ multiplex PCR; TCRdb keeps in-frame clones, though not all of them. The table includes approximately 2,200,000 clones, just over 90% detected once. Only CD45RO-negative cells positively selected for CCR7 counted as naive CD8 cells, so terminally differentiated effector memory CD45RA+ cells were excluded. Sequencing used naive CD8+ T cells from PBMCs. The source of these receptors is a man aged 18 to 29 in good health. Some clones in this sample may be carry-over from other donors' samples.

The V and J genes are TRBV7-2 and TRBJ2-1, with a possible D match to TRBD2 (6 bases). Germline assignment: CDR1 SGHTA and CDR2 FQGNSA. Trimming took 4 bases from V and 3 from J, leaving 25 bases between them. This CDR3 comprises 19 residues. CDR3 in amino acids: CASSSPAEESGLYYNEQFF. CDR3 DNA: TGTGCCAGCAGCTCCCCCGCTGAGGAGAGCGGGTTGTACTACAATGAGCAGTTCTTC.

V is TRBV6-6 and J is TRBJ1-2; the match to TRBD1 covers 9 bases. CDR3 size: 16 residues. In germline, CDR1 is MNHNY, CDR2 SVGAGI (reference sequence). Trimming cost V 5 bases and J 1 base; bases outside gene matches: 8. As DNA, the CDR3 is TGTGCCAGCAGTCTTATACAGGGGGCGGATAACTATGGCTACACCTTC. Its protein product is CASSLIQGADNYGYTF.

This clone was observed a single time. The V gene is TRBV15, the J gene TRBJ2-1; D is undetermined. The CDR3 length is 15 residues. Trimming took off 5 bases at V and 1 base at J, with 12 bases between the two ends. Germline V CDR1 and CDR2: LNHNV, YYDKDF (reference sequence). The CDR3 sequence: CATSGRTSSYNEQFF. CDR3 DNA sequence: TGTGCCACCAGCGGTAGGACCAGTTCCTACAATGAGCAGTTCTTC.

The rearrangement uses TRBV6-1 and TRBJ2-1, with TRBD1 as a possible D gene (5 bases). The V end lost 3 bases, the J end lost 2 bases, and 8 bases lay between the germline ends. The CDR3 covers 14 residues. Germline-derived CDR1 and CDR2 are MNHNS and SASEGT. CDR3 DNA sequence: TGTGCCAGCAGTGAGCGGACACCCTACAATGAGCAGTTCTTC. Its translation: CASSERTPYNEQFF.

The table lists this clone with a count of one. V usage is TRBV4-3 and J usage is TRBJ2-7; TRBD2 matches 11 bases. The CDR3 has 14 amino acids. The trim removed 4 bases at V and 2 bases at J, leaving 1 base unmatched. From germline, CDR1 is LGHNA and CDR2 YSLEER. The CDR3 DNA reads TGCGCCAGCAGCCGGACTAGCGGGCCCTACGAGCAGTACTTC. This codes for CASSRTSGPYEQYF.

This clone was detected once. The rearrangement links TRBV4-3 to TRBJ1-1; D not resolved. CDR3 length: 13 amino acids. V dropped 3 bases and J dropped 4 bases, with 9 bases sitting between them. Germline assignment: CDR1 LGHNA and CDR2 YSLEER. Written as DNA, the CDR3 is TGCGCCAGCAGCCAGAAGGTGGGCACTGAAGCTTTCTTT. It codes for CASSQKVGTEAFF.

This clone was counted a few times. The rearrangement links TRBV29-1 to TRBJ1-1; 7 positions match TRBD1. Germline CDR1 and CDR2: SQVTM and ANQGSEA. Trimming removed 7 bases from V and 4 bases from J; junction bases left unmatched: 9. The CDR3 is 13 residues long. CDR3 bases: TGCAGCGGCGAACAGGGGAGGGCCACTGAAGCTTTCTTT. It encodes CSGEQGRATEAFF.

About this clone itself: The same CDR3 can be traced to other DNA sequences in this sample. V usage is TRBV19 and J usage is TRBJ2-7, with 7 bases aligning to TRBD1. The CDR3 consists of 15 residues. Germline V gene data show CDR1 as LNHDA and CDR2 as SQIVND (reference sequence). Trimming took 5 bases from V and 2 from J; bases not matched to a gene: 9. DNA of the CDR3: TGTGCCAGTAGTCAAAGGACAGGCTACACCTACGAGCAGTACTTC. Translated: CASSQRTGYTYEQYF.

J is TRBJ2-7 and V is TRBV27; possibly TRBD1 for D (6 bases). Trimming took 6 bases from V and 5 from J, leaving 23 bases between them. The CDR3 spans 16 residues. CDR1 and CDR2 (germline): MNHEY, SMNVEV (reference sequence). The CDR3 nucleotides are TGTGCCAGCAGCGTCCGTGGACAGATAAAATGGCACGAGCAGTACTTC. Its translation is CASSVRGQIKWHEQYF.

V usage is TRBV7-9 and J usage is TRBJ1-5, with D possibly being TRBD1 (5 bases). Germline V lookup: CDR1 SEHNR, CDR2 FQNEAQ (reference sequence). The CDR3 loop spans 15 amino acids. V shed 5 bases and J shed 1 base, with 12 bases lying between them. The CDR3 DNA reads TGTGCCAGCAGCAGAGCAGGGTCGAGCAATCAGCCCCAGCATTTT. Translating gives CASSRAGSSNQPQHF.

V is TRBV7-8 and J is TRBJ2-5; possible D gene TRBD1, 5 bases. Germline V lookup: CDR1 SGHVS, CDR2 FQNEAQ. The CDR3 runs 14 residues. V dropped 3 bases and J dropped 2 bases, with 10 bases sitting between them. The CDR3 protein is CASSLTENQETQYF. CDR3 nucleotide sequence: TGTGCCAGCAGCTTGACAGAGAATCAAGAGACCCAGTACTTC.

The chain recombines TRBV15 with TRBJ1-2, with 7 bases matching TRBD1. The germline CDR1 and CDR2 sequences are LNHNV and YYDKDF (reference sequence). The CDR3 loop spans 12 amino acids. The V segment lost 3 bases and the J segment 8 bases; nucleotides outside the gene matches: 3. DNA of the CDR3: TGTGCCACCAGCAGGAGACAGGGCGGCTACACCTTC. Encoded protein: CATSRRQGGYTF.

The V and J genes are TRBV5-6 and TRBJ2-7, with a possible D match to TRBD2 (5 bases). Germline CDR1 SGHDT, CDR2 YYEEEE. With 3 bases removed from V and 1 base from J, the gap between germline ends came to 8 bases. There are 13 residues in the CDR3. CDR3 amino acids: CASSYGESYEQYF. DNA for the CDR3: TGTGCCAGCAGCTACGGGGAGTCCTACGAGCAGTACTTC.

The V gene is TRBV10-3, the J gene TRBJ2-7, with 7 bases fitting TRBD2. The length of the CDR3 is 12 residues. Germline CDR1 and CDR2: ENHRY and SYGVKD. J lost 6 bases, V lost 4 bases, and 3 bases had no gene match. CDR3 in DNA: TGTGCCATCAGTGGGGGCGGGGGCGAGCAGTACTTC. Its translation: CAISGGGGEQYF.

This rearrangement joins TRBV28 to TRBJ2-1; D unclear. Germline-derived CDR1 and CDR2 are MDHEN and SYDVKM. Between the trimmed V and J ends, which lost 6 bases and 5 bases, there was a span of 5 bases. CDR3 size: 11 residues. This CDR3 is CASRGNNEQFF. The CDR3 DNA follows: TGTGCCAGCAGGGGAAACAATGAGCAGTTCTTC.

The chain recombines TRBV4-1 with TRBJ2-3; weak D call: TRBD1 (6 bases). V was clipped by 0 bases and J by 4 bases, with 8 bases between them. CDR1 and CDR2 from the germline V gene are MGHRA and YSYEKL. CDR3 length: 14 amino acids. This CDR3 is CASSQERGSDTQYF. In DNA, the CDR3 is TGCGCCAGCAGCCAAGAAAGGGGGTCAGATACGCAGTATTTT.

CDR3 region: CAWGFPSRGVPEAFF. CDR3 nucleotides: TGTGCCTGGGGTTTCCCCAGCAGGGGGGTCCCTGAAGCTTTCTTT. The genes are TRBV30 and TRBJ1-1; 7 positions match TRBD1. The CDR3 extends over 15 amino acids. The V gene end was trimmed by 5 bases and the J gene end by 6 bases; junction bases not matched to a gene: 15. Germline CDR1 is GTSNPN and CDR2 is SVGIG (reference sequence).